These 19 T cell receptor beta chains originate from one sample sequenced in a study. MiXCR, run by TCRdb on the 5' RACE reads, gives a single entry per CDR3 protein. This table has 50,000 to 60,000 distinct CDR3 sequences, 20% to 25% appearing once. Tregs were sorted as CD4+CD25+CD127-/low cells. Sequencing used tumor-infiltrating Tregs sorted from the breast tumor. These receptors were taken from a female donor with breast cancer.

This clonotype was observed a handful of times. The chain combines TRBV7-2 with TRBJ1-6; D gene uncertain. The CDR3 is 11 amino acids. CDR1 and CDR2 from the germline V gene are SGHTA and FQGNSA. Trimming left V 3 bases short and J 7 bases short, with 1 base between. The CDR3 region has the DNA TGTGCCAGCAGCTTCAATTCACCCCTCCACTTT. Residues: CASSFNSPLHF.

Regarding this clonotype: A much bigger clone sits one base away, suggesting this may be a read error. The DNA for the CDR3 is TGCGCCAGCGGCCAAGCAACCCTCGGGACAGGAGACCGGGAGACCCAGTACTTC. This gives the protein CASGQATLGTGDRETQYF. This chain connects TRBV4-1 to TRBJ2-5; 8 bases are a match to TRBD1. The CDR3 spans 18 residues. Germline CDR1 reads MGHRA; CDR2 reads YSYEKL.

The chain is built from TRBV5-4 and TRBJ2-4; TRBD1 matches at 7 bases. With 5 bases clipped from V and 4 bases from J, the junction kept 15 bases outside the gene matches. Germline CDR1 SGHNT, CDR2 YYREEE (reference sequence). This CDR3 region has 17 residues. The DNA of the CDR3 is TGTGCCAGCAGTTCTAAGGGGGCCTTTCAGTGTAAAAACATTCAGTACTTC. Translated: CASSSKGAFQCKNIQYF.

This chain uses TRBV5-1 with TRBJ1-4, with D perhaps matching TRBD1 (5 bases). V was trimmed by 3 bases and J by 1 base, leaving 10 bases between them. The CDR3 sequence is 15 residues long. Germline V gene lookup returns CDR1 SGHRS and CDR2 YFSETQ. CDR3 region: CASSSTAGTNEKLFF. The CDR3 DNA follows: TGCGCCAGCAGCTCGACAGCGGGAACTAATGAAAAACTGTTTTTT.

This clonotype appeared a single time. This chain links TRBV3-1 with TRBJ2-1; tentative D call: TRBD2 (6 bases). Trimming took 1 base from V and 11 from J, leaving 12 bases between them. The CDR3 sequence is 13 residues long. CDR1 LGHDT and CDR2 YNNKEL come from the germline V gene (reference sequence). CDR3 in amino acids: CASSQVGGGKQFF. CDR3 nucleotide sequence: TGTGCCAGCAGCCAAGTTGGTGGGGGGAAGCAGTTCTTC.

With respect to this clonotype: A much larger clone differs from this one at a single base, so this may be a read error. The genes are TRBV7-3 and TRBJ2-6; TRBD2 is a possible D gene (6 bases). CDR1 is SGHTA and CDR2 is FQGTGA in the germline V gene. This CDR3 comprises 19 residues. Trimming removed 1 base at V and 0 bases at J, with 16 bases between. DNA of the CDR3: TGTGCCAGCAGCTTAAAAGGGAGGCTATCGGGCTCTGGGGCCAACGTCCTGACTTTC. Translation: CASSLKGRLSGSGANVLTF.

This rearrangement joins TRBV18 to TRBJ1-1; TRBD1 is a possible D gene (5 bases). The V gene lost 4 bases and the J gene lost 1 base, with 10 bases spanning the gap. CDR3 length: 14 amino acids. CDR1 and CDR2 (germline): KGHSH, LQKENI. The CDR3 loop is CASSRVGQNTEAFF. The DNA for the CDR3 is TGTGCCAGCTCACGAGTCGGACAGAACACTGAAGCTTTCTTT.

The rearrangement uses TRBV4-1 and TRBJ1-5; D is possibly TRBD1 (5 bases). The CDR3 has 15 residues. Trimming stripped 0 bases from V and 4 bases from J, with 10 bases between. CDR1 MGHRA and CDR2 YSYEKL come from the germline V gene. The CDR3 DNA is TGCGCCAGCAGCCAAGATAGGGCAGGGAATCAGCCCCAGCATTTT. This sequence encodes CASSQDRAGNQPQHF.

This clonotype was observed many times. The chain joins TRBV5-1 to TRBJ2-4; TRBD1 matches at 9 bases. The CDR3 loop spans 15 amino acids. CDR1 is SGHRS and CDR2 is YFSETQ in the germline V gene. Germline trimming cut 4 bases from V and 4 bases from J; bases unmatched to any gene: 6. CDR3 sequence (DNA): TGCGCCAGCAGCCTACCCGGGACAGGGAAAAACATTCAGTACTTC. Translation: CASSLPGTGKNIQYF.

This clonotype occurred a few times. V and J are TRBV9 and TRBJ2-3; TRBD1 matches at 7 bases. Germline CDR1 reads SGDLS; CDR2 reads YYNGEE. The CDR3 contains 14 residues. J lost 4 bases, V lost 0 bases, and 2 bases had no gene match. For the CDR3, the DNA is TGTGCCAGCAGCGTAGGTACAGGGGCAGATACGCAGTATTTT. This encodes CASSVGTGADTQYF.

In the case of this clonotype: No conserved phenylalanine or tryptophan is present at the end of the CDR3, so a read error is the likely explanation. The chain is built from TRBV15 and TRBJ2-7, with TRBD1 matching 10 bases. Germline V gene sequence: CDR1 LNHNV, CDR2 YYDKDF (reference sequence). J gave up 5 bases and V 3 bases, and 4 bases lay outside the gene matches. The CDR3 is made up of 14 amino acids. The CDR3 sequence: CATSSPGTGDEQYY. The CDR3, as DNA: TGTGCCACCAGCAGTCCCGGGACAGGGGACGAGCAGTACTAC.

This clonotype has more than one count but fewer than ten. This chain uses TRBV6-2 or TRBV6-3 with TRBJ2-1, with 8 bases identical to TRBD2. Trimming took 5 bases from V and 4 from J; bases not matched to a gene: 7. The CDR3 runs to 15 residues. Germline CDR1 and CDR2: MNHEY and SVGEGT. CDR3: CASSIAGGFYNEQFF. As DNA, the CDR3 is TGTGCCAGCAGTATTGCGGGAGGTTTTTACAATGAGCAGTTCTTC.

The V call is TRBV20-1, the J call TRBJ1-2; no firm D call. V was clipped by 1 base and J by 4 bases, with 7 bases between them. This CDR3 spans 12 amino acids. Looked up from germline, CDR1 is DFQATT and CDR2 is SNEGSKA (reference sequence). The CDR3 DNA sequence: TGCAGTGCTAGAGGGGCGGGCTATGGCTACACCTTC. Amino acids: CSARGAGYGYTF.

This clonotype was counted between two and nine times. The gene calls are TRBV29-1 and TRBJ1-1; D unclear. The ends were cut back, 7 bases at V and 0 bases at J, with 12 bases in the middle. Per germline, CDR1 SQVTM and CDR2 ANQGSEA. The CDR3 consists of 13 residues. The CDR3 protein is CSAQEQMNTEAFF. The CDR3 coding sequence is TGCAGCGCGCAGGAACAGATGAACACTGAAGCTTTCTTT.

This clonotype came up a few times. The V and J genes are TRBV15 and TRBJ1-5, with D perhaps TRBD1 (5 bases). The CDR3 sequence is 16 residues long. The germline V gene encodes CDR1 LNHNV and CDR2 YYDKDF (reference sequence). V was trimmed by 1 base and J by 0 bases, leaving 10 bases between them. The CDR3 coding sequence is TGTGCCACCAGCAGAGGACAGCCTTATAGCAATCAGCCCCAGCATTTT. The encoded protein is CATSRGQPYSNQPQHF.

As for this clonotype: A junction end diverges from the germline sequence, so it may reflect a read error. The chain's CDR3 is CSALPPGVSGELFF. CDR3 in DNA: TGCAGTGCGCTTCCCCCGGGAGTTTCCGGGGAGTTGTTTTTT. The chain joins TRBV20-1 to TRBJ2-2, with D possibly being TRBD2 (6 bases). This CDR3 region has 14 residues. In germline, CDR1 is DFQATT, CDR2 SNEGSKA (reference sequence).

This chain links TRBV12-3 or TRBV12-4 with TRBJ1-6, with a possible D match to TRBD1 (5 bases). V lost 2 bases, J lost 0 bases, and 8 bases lay in between. This CDR3 is 16 amino acids long. The CDR3: CASSLKGSSYNSPLHF. The CDR3 DNA is TGTGCCAGCAGTTTAAAGGGGAGCTCCTATAATTCACCCCTCCACTTT.

The table lists this clonotype with a few counts. A read error may produce the germline difference seen at one junction end. This chain uses TRBV30 with TRBJ2-1; 8 nucleotides match TRBD2. This CDR3 is built from 15 residues. CDR1 and CDR2 (germline): GTSNPN, SVGIG (reference sequence). CDR3: CAWGVRTSRYNEQFF. In DNA, the CDR3 is TGTGCCTGGGGTGTACGGACTAGCCGTTACAATGAGCAGTTCTTC. The variable domain in full, completed from reference TRBV30 and TRBJ2-1, reads SQTIHQWPATLVQPVGSPLSLECTVEGTSNPNLYWYRQAAGRGLQLLFYSVGIGQISSEVPQNLSASRPQDRQFILSSKKLLLSDSGFYLCAWGVRTSRYNEQFFGPGTRLTVL.

This clonotype was counted ten times or more. V usage is TRBV4-2 and J usage is TRBJ1-5, with D possibly being TRBD1 (5 bases). Deletions cut 4 bases from V and 1 base from J, with 11 bases between. The germline V gene has CDR1 LGHNA and CDR2 YNFKEQ. The CDR3 totals 15 residues. CDR3 DNA: TGTGCCAGCAGCCGCCAGGGTGGAAGCAATCAGCCCCAGCATTTT. As protein: CASSRQGGSNQPQHF.